One and the same sample provided the 27 T cell receptor beta chains below, sequenced in a study of neurological immune-mediated disorders (dated by TCRdb to the late 2010s). Libraries were prepared through 5' RACE. The run used an Illumina HiSeq 2500. The public reads were reanalyzed by TCRdb: fastp trimming at Q25, MiXCR alignment, in-frame beta chains only. Rows are unified per CDR3 protein, each entry keeping the most common DNA and genes. The sample data list approximately 70,000 distinct CDR3 sequences, and 4.5% to 6% of these were observed just once. 2.2% of the sample is held by the ten biggest clonotypes. What was sequenced was PBMCs. Receptor source: a woman between 65 and 79 years old with multiple sclerosis.

To note about this clonotype: The junction departs from the called germline gene at one end, perhaps through a read error. This sequence joins TRBV7-6 and TRBJ2-3; tentative D call: TRBD2 (6 bases). From germline, CDR1 is SGHVS and CDR2 FNYEAQ. This CDR3 spans 13 amino acids. The CDR3 region is CASRATTGDKQYF. The CDR3 DNA is TGTGCCAGCAGGGCCACTACGGGGGATAAGCAGTATTTT.

This clonotype was seen repeatedly, ten times or more. The CDR3 spells CASSNGGVTEAFF. CDR3 sequence (DNA): TGCGCCAGCAGCAATGGAGGGGTCACTGAAGCTTTCTTT. The chain recombines TRBV5-1 with TRBJ1-1; D perhaps matches TRBD1 (5 bases). Germline values: CDR1 SGHRS, CDR2 YFSETQ. Trimming left V 4 bases short and J 4 bases short, with 11 bases between. This CDR3 has 13 residues. Combining the CDR3 with reference TRBV5-1 and TRBJ1-1 gives the whole variable domain KAGVTQTPRYLIKTRGQQVTLSCSPISGHRSVSWYQQTPGQGLQFLFEYFSETQRNKGNFPGRFSGRQFSNSRSEMNVSTLELGDSALYLCASSNGGVTEAFFGQGTRLTVV.

This clonotype was detected many times. The chain carries TRBV4-3 and TRBJ2-3, with TRBD2 as a possible D gene (6 bases). Germline loops: CDR1 LGHNA, CDR2 YSLEER. The ends were cut back, 4 bases at V and 1 base at J, with 12 bases in the middle. The CDR3 runs 15 residues. CDR3 residues: CASSLKIAGTDTQYF. CDR3 nucleotide sequence: TGCGCCAGCAGCCTAAAAATAGCGGGCACAGATACGCAGTATTTT.

V and J are TRBV12-3 or TRBV12-4 and TRBJ2-7; 14 positions agree with TRBD2. The CDR3 runs 14 residues. The V gene end was trimmed by 6 bases and the J gene end by 5 bases; junction bases not matched to a gene: 3. This chain's CDR3 is CASSGTSGRNEQYF. The CDR3 bases are TGTGCCAGCAGCGGGACTAGCGGGAGAAACGAGCAGTACTTC.

This clonotype occurred many times. DNA for the CDR3: TGTGCCAGCAGCTTTTCGGCGGGAGAGAGCTCCTACAATGAGCAGTTCTTC. It translates to CASSFSAGESSYNEQFF. This chain uses TRBV7-2 with TRBJ2-1; 7 bases agree with TRBD2. V lost 3 bases, J lost 0 bases, and 8 bases stayed unmatched. The CDR3 is 17 amino acids. Looked up from germline, CDR1 is SGHTA and CDR2 is FQGNSA.

In its sample, this clonotype was seen a few times. The rearrangement joins TRBV12-3 or TRBV12-4 to TRBJ2-2; D remains unclear. V shed 3 bases and J shed 2 bases, with 7 bases lying between them. The CDR3 consists of 14 residues. For the CDR3, the DNA is TGTGCCAGCAGTTTCCAGGACAACACCGGGGAGCTGTTTTTT. Translating it yields CASSFQDNTGELFF.

This clonotype appeared many times. This CDR3 reads CASTGRLAAYNEQFF. DNA for the CDR3: TGTGCCAGCACCGGACGGCTAGCGGCATACAATGAGCAGTTCTTC. J is TRBJ2-1 and V is TRBV13; TRBD2 aligns across 7 bases. The CDR3 extends over 15 amino acids. Germline CDR1 is PRHDT and CDR2 is FYEKMQ (reference sequence). Trimming took 7 bases from V and 4 from J; bases not matched to a gene: 10.

This clonotype appeared many times. The chain links TRBV30 to TRBJ1-1, with D perhaps TRBD1 (6 bases). From germline, CDR1 is GTSNPN and CDR2 SVGIG (reference sequence). This CDR3 spans 16 amino acids. Deletions cut 2 bases from V and 0 bases from J, with 16 bases between. CDR3: CAWSPMGHPMNTEAFF. In DNA form, the CDR3 reads TGTGCCTGGAGTCCAATGGGACACCCCATGAACACTGAAGCTTTCTTT.

Ten or more counts support this clonotype. CDR3 in amino acids: CASSTPRGDTEAFF. CDR3 DNA: TGTGCCAGCAGTACCCCGCGGGGGGACACTGAAGCTTTCTTT. The V gene is TRBV6-6, the J gene TRBJ1-1, with D possibly matching TRBD1 (5 bases). Trimming shortened V by 5 bases and J by 3 bases, and 13 bases separated the two germline ends. The germline gives CDR1 MNHNY, CDR2 SVGAGI (reference sequence). The CDR3 spans 14 residues.

This clonotype was seen many times. The gene calls are TRBV9 and TRBJ1-1; 9 bases align to TRBD1. This CDR3 is 14 amino acids long. V lost 3 bases to trimming and J lost 1 base; unmatched junction nucleotides: 1. Germline-derived CDR1 and CDR2 are SGDLS and YYNGEE. CDR3 coding DNA: TGTGCCAGCAGCGGGGGACAGGGGAACACTGAAGCTTTCTTT. Encoded protein: CASSGGQGNTEAFF.

This clonotype has ten or more counts. This rearrangement joins TRBV11-2 to TRBJ2-1, with TRBD1 matching 10 bases. Germline values: CDR1 SGHAT, CDR2 FQNNGV. The CDR3 covers 15 residues. V shed 2 bases and J 4 bases; nucleotides not matched to a gene: 2. CDR3 amino acids: CASSLLGQGYNEQFF. Written as DNA, the CDR3 is TGTGCCAGCAGCTTACTGGGACAGGGGTACAATGAGCAGTTCTTC.

The chain combines TRBV5-8 with TRBJ2-3; D unresolved. The V gene lost 0 bases and the J gene lost 9 bases, with 11 bases spanning the gap. The CDR3 is 13 residues long. Germline V lookup: CDR1 SGHTS, CDR2 YDEGEE. This CDR3 reads CASSLEPVGTQYF. CDR3 bases: TGTGCCAGCAGCTTGGAGCCGGTGGGGACGCAGTATTTT. Supplemented by reference TRBV5-8 and TRBJ2-3, the full variable domain reads EAGVTQSPTHLIKTRGQQATLRCSPISGHTSVYWYQQALGLGLQFLLWYDEGEERNRGNFPPRFSGRQFPNYSSELNVNALELEDSALYLCASSLEPVGTQYFGPGTRLTVL.

This clonotype was counted ten times or more. This CDR3 reads CASRSDSSGNTIYF. CDR3 coding DNA: TGCGCCAGCAGATCGGACAGCTCTGGAAACACCATATATTTT. V and J are TRBV5-1 and TRBJ1-3; TRBD1 is a possible D gene (6 bases). The germline V gene encodes CDR1 SGHRS and CDR2 YFSETQ. The germline V and J ends were trimmed by 5 bases and 0 bases, with 9 bases remaining between them. CDR3 length equals 14 residues.

The table lists this clonotype with a few counts. The rearrangement joins TRBV12-3 or TRBV12-4 to TRBJ2-2; 11 nucleotides match TRBD2. CDR3 length: 15 amino acids. V dropped 7 bases and J dropped 5; count of bases not matched to a gene: 6. CDR3 sequence reads: CASTIAGGRTGELFF. Here the CDR3 DNA reads TGTGCCAGCACCATAGCGGGAGGGAGAACCGGGGAGCTGTTTTTT.

This clonotype was seen only a few times. The rearrangement uses TRBV5-1 and TRBJ2-1; TRBD2 aligns across 8 bases. CDR3 length: 15 amino acids. V trimming: 3 bases; J trimming: 6 bases; junction bases outside the gene matches: 8. Germline V gene lookup returns CDR1 SGHRS and CDR2 YFSETQ. Here the CDR3 reads CASSSQREIGNEQFF. Written as DNA, the CDR3 is TGCGCCAGCAGCTCTCAGCGGGAGATCGGCAATGAGCAGTTCTTC.

This clonotype was seen ten or more times. The J gene is TRBJ1-3, the V gene TRBV7-8; possibly TRBD1 for D (5 bases). CDR3 length: 14 residues. Trimming took 3 bases from V and 0 from J, leaving 6 bases between them. The germline V gene encodes CDR1 SGHVS and CDR2 FQNEAQ. The CDR3 nucleotides read TGTGCCAGCAGCTTTCAGGGCTCTGGAAACACCATATATTTT. Its protein product is CASSFQGSGNTIYF.

At least ten counts were recorded for this clonotype. This chain links TRBV20-1 with TRBJ2-3; 10 nucleotides agree with TRBD1. V gave up 1 base and J gave up 5 bases; unmatched junction bases: 9. The CDR3 totals 16 residues. Germline values: CDR1 DFQATT, CDR2 SNEGSKA (reference sequence). CDR3 sequence reads: CSARVGQGPRGDTQYF. The CDR3, as DNA: TGCAGTGCTAGAGTGGGACAGGGGCCGAGAGGAGATACGCAGTATTTT.

This clonotype was detected many times. The chain recombines TRBV12-3 or TRBV12-4 with TRBJ1-3; TRBD1 matches 8 bases. V trimming: 4 bases; J trimming: 7 bases; junction bases outside the gene matches: 9. This CDR3 contains 15 residues. The CDR3 nucleotides read TGTGCCAGCAGTTCGGACAGGGTCGGCGAGAACACCATATATTTT. This gives the protein CASSSDRVGENTIYF.

The chain employs TRBV7-2 and TRBJ2-7; TRBD1 is a possible D gene (6 bases). Trimming stripped 7 bases from V and 3 bases from J, with 13 bases between. The CDR3 length is 13 residues. Germline values: CDR1 SGHTA, CDR2 FQGNSA. The CDR3 coding sequence is TGTGCCAGCAACCGGGACAACGGCTACGAGCAGTACTTC. It is translated as CASNRDNGYEQYF.

The rearrangement uses TRBV7-9 and TRBJ2-1; D is perhaps TRBD2 (6 bases). Trimming pared 2 bases from V and 8 bases from J, leaving 19 bases between. Germline CDR1 SEHNR, CDR2 FQNEAQ (reference sequence). The CDR3 runs to 16 residues. The CDR3: CASSLLATGVFDEQFF. CDR3 nucleotides: TGTGCCAGCAGCTTATTGGCGACGGGAGTGTTCGATGAGCAGTTCTTC.

This clonotype qualifies as medium-sized. This chain connects TRBV7-6 to TRBJ1-1; weak D call: TRBD1 (5 bases). Per the germline V gene, CDR1 is SGHVS and CDR2 is FNYEAQ. The CDR3 extends over 14 amino acids. The V and J ends lost 8 bases and 5 bases respectively, with 18 bases between them. The CDR3 loop is CASYRGDTGTEAFF. In DNA, the CDR3 is TGTGCCAGCTACCGAGGGGATACGGGTACTGAAGCTTTCTTT.

At least ten counts were recorded for this clonotype. V gene TRBV7-2 combines with J gene TRBJ2-2, with D tentatively TRBD2 (6 bases). The V end lost 1 base, the J end lost 5 bases, and 8 bases lay between the germline ends. Per the germline V gene, CDR1 is SGHTA and CDR2 is FQGNSA. CDR3 length: 14 amino acids. The CDR3 coding sequence is TGTGCCAGCAGCTTAGGGAGGGGTACCGGGGAGCTGTTTTTT. Translating it yields CASSLGRGTGELFF.

This clonotype has more than one count but fewer than ten. The chain links TRBV5-8 to TRBJ2-2, with a possible D match to TRBD2 (6 bases). Trimming removed 0 bases from V and 4 bases from J, with 13 bases in between. The CDR3 covers 16 residues. Germline V CDR1 and CDR2: SGHTS, YDEGEE. The CDR3 coding sequence is TGTGCCAGCAGCTTGGAGGCCGGGAGTGCCACCGGGGAGCTGTTTTTT. It specifies CASSLEAGSATGELFF.

The sample holds many counts of this clonotype. The chain employs TRBV3-1 and TRBJ1-2; TRBD1 is a possible D gene (5 bases). CDR3 length: 14 residues. The germline V and J ends were trimmed by 0 bases and 4 bases, with 9 bases remaining between them. The V gene's germline CDR1 is LGHDT and CDR2 YNNKEL (reference sequence). This CDR3 is CASSQESGFYGYTF. The CDR3 bases are TGTGCCAGCAGCCAAGAGTCAGGGTTCTATGGCTACACCTTC.

The chain has TRBV20-1 and TRBJ1-2; D is possibly TRBD1 (5 bases). The germline V gene encodes CDR1 DFQATT and CDR2 SNEGSKA (reference sequence). The CDR3 totals 14 residues. Between the trimmed V and J ends, which lost 1 base and 8 bases, there was a span of 17 bases. CDR3 sequence (DNA): TGCAGTGCTAGAGCCGACAGAGCTACGCGGGGCTACACCTTC. It specifies CSARADRATRGYTF.

The rearrangement joins TRBV6-2 or TRBV6-3 to TRBJ2-3; weak D call: TRBD2 (5 bases). This CDR3 has 17 residues. Germline V CDR1 and CDR2: MNHEY, SVGEGT. V dropped 5 bases and J dropped 3 bases, with 21 bases sitting between them. The CDR3 nucleotides are TGTGCCAGCAGTCCCCGTTTTAGCGTAGGAAGGACAGATACGCAGTATTTT. Translating gives CASSPRFSVGRTDTQYF.

This clonotype was recorded at least ten times. This chain joins TRBV7-2 and TRBJ1-2; 10 bases agree with TRBD1. Germline V gene data show CDR1 as SGHTA and CDR2 as FQGNSA. The CDR3 contains 14 residues. Losses at the gene ends were 6 bases for V and 2 bases for J; bases not matched to a gene: 3. Here the CDR3 DNA reads TGTGCCAGCAGGAGACAGGGGGCGAACTATGGCTACACCTTC. Translated: CASRRQGANYGYTF.